This TCR beta chain was captured by sequencing in a study of shared clonotypes between healthy human individuals. Deep level was the assay's run setting. For each subset, genomic DNA was distributed in equal portions over several immunoSEQ plates. The assay was immunoSEQ multiplex PCR, and TCRdb's table has in-frame clones only and misses some. This sample has about 2.4 million clones, with approximately 93% found just once. This clone occurred a few times. At one end, the junction sequence differs from germline, possibly due to a read error. The CDR3 contains 8 residues. The V gene's germline CDR1 is SEHNR and CDR2 FQNEAQ (reference sequence). Donors were healthy HIV-negative adults without recently reported acute infections or vaccinations.

The specimen sequenced was naive CD4+ T cells from PBMCs. Subset noted: CD45RA+ positively selected. J is TRBJ1-5 and V is TRBV7-9; D is undetermined. This TCR was sampled from a man aged 18 to 30 in good health. Some clones in this sample may be carry-over from other donors' samples. The CDR3 region has the DNA TGCCGTAATCAGCCCCAGCATTTT. The encoded protein is CRNQPQHF.